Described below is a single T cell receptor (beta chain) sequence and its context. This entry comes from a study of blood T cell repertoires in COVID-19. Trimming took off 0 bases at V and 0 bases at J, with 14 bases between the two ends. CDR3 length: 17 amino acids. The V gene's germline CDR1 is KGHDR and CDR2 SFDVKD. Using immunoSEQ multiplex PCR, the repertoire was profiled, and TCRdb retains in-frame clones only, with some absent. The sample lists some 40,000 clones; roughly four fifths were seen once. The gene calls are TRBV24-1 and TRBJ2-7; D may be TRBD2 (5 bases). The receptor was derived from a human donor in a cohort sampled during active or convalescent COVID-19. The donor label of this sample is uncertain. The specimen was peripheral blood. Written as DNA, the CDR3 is TGTGCCACCAGTGATTTGAACAGAGCGGTGAGCTCCTACGAGCAGTACTTC. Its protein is CATSDLNRAVSSYEQYF.